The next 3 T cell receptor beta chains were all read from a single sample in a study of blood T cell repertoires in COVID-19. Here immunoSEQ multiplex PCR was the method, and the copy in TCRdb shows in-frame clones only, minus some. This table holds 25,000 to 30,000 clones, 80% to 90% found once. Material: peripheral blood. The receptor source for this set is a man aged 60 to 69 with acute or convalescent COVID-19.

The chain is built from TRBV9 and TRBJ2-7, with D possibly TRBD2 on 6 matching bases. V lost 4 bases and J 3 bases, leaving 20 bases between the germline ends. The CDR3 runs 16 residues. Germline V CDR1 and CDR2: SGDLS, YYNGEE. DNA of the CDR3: TGTGCCAGCAGCCGGAGGGGCGGGACCGACGTCTACGAGCAGTACTTC. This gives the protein CASSRRGGTDVYEQYF.

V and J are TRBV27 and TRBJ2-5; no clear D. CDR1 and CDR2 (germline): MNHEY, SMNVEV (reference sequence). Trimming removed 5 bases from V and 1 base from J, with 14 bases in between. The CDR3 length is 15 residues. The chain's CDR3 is CASSPRGSLQETQYF. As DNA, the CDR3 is TGTGCCAGCAGTCCCCGCGGTTCCCTCCAAGAGACCCAGTACTTC.

In nucleotides, the CDR3 is TGTGCCAGCAGCCCGAGGGGGCTCTCTGGAAACACCATATATTTT. Protein: CASSPRGLSGNTIYF. The rearrangement joins TRBV13 to TRBJ1-3; 7 bases are shared with TRBD1. This CDR3 has 15 residues. Germline assignment: CDR1 PRHDT and CDR2 FYEKMQ (reference sequence). The trim removed 5 bases at V and 0 bases at J, leaving 4 bases unmatched.